The 28 T cell receptor beta chains presented below share a single source sample, sequenced in a study of graft-versus-host responses after intestinal transplantation. The table came from immunoSEQ multiplex PCR; TCRdb's copy has only in-frame clones and leaves some out. Among some 120,000 clones listed, more than 80% were seen once. Antigens for these TCRs are unknown. Source: unstimulated CD4+ T cells sorted from spleen or lymph node cells, taken before transplant. The receptors derive from a human donor who was the organ donor for an intestinal transplant.

This clone has more than one count but fewer than ten. V is TRBV14 and J is TRBJ2-5; 11 nucleotides match TRBD2. V gave up 0 bases and J gave up 6 bases; unmatched junction bases: 3. Germline loops: CDR1 SGHDN, CDR2 FVKESK. The CDR3 has 15 residues. As DNA, the CDR3 is TGTGCCAGCAGCCAAGAAACTAGCGGGAGCCAGACCCAGTACTTC. Residues: CASSQETSGSQTQYF.

This chain uses TRBV25-1 with TRBJ1-2; D is possibly TRBD1 (5 bases). The germline V and J ends were trimmed by 5 bases and 5 bases, with 12 bases remaining between them. The CDR3 is made up of 13 amino acids. Per the germline V gene, CDR1 is MGHDK and CDR2 is SYGVNS. This CDR3 is CASSRRDSYGYTF. The CDR3, as DNA: TGTGCCAGCAGTCGCAGAGACAGTTATGGCTACACCTTC.

The DNA of the CDR3 is TGCGCCAGCAGCTTGGTAGGCAGCTCTGGAAACACCATATATTTT. Translated, it gives CASSLVGSSGNTIYF. The chain is built from TRBV5-1 and TRBJ1-3; D not resolved. CDR1 SGHRS and CDR2 YFSETQ come from the germline V gene. V lost 0 bases to trimming and J lost 0 bases, with 7 bases between them. The CDR3 has 15 amino acids.

This clone was observed once. The chain uses TRBV6-5 and TRBJ1-2, with 8 positions matching TRBD1. The junction had 10 bases not matched to a gene; V was cut back by 6 bases and J by 7 bases. The CDR3 sequence is 14 residues long. CDR1 MNHEY and CDR2 SVGAGI come from the germline V gene. CDR3 DNA: TGTGCCAGCAGACCCGGGACAGGTACTCGTGGCTACACCTTC. This codes for CASRPGTGTRGYTF.

The gene calls are TRBV4-2 and TRBJ2-5; D is unclear. CDR1 LGHNA and CDR2 YNFKEQ come from the germline V gene. CDR3 length: 17 amino acids. The ends were cut back, 1 base at V and 0 bases at J, with 15 bases in the middle. The CDR3 DNA is TGTGCCAGCAGCCAAGCACCCGGGCCAGAGTACCAAGAGACCCAGTACTTC. Protein: CASSQAPGPEYQETQYF.

V usage is TRBV7-9 and J usage is TRBJ2-7; either TRBD1 or TRBD2 may supply D (6 bases each). V was cut by 0 bases and J by 3 bases, with 15 bases left in between. Germline CDR1 reads SEHNR; CDR2 reads FQNEAQ (reference sequence). The CDR3 covers 16 residues. The CDR3 nucleotides are TGTGCCAGCAGCTTAGCAGGGGGGATACCCCTCTACGAGCAGTACTTC. This codes for CASSLAGGIPLYEQYF.

This chain uses TRBV5-6 with TRBJ2-7; a possible D gene is TRBD2 (6 bases). Germline V gives CDR1 SGHDT, CDR2 YYEEEE. The CDR3 has 15 amino acids. V lost 0 bases to trimming and J lost 3 bases, with 13 bases between them. The chain's CDR3 is CASSLGVAEFYEQYF. The DNA of the CDR3 is TGTGCCAGCAGCTTGGGAGTAGCGGAGTTCTACGAGCAGTACTTC.

The gene calls are TRBV9 and TRBJ2-5; no definite D call. The CDR3 is 12 amino acids. V was clipped by 0 bases and J by 4 bases, with 4 bases between them. Germline CDR1 SGDLS, CDR2 YYNGEE. The CDR3 is CASSVAGETQYF. CDR3 nucleotide sequence: TGTGCCAGCAGCGTAGCGGGAGAGACCCAGTACTTC. The whole variable domain, remainder taken from reference TRBV9 and TRBJ2-5, is DSGVTQTPKHLITATGQRVTLRCSPRSGDLSVYWYQQSLDQGLQFLIQYYNGEERAKGNILERFSAQQFPDLHSELNLSSLELGDSALYFCASSVAGETQYFGPGTRLLVL.

This sequence joins TRBV11-2 and TRBJ2-2; 9 bases align to TRBD2. The CDR3 consists of 17 residues. The germline V gene encodes CDR1 SGHAT and CDR2 FQNNGV. The V gene end was trimmed by 5 bases and the J gene end by 0 bases; junction bases not matched to a gene: 7. CDR3 protein: CASSALTSGSNTGELFF. DNA for the CDR3: TGTGCCAGCAGCGCCTTGACTAGCGGATCGAACACCGGGGAGCTGTTTTTT.

The rearrangement uses TRBV4-1 and TRBJ1-4, with D unclear. The ends were cut back, 3 bases at V and 4 bases at J, with 9 bases in the middle. The CDR3 spans 14 residues. Germline CDR1 is MGHRA and CDR2 is YSYEKL. The CDR3 spells CASSQVVINEKLFF. CDR3 nucleotide sequence: TGCGCCAGCAGCCAGGTTGTCATTAATGAAAAACTGTTTTTT.

The chain joins TRBV27 to TRBJ2-1, with 9 bases that match TRBD2. Trimming at V came to 3 bases and at J to 6 bases, leaving 3 bases not matched to a gene. The CDR3 length is 14 residues. Germline CDR1 MNHEY, CDR2 SMNVEV (reference sequence). The CDR3 nucleotides are TGTGCCAGCAGTTTCTTACTAGCGGGCAATGAGCAGTTCTTC. Amino acid sequence: CASSFLLAGNEQFF.

The CDR3 coding sequence is TGTGCCAGCAGCGTAGAATCGAGCTCCTACAATGAGCAGTTCTTC. It translates to CASSVESSSYNEQFF. The chain combines TRBV9 with TRBJ2-1; D gene ambiguous. Germline V gene sequence: CDR1 SGDLS, CDR2 YYNGEE. V lost 0 bases and J 0 bases, leaving 7 bases between the germline ends. This CDR3 comprises 15 residues.

The chain combines TRBV19 with TRBJ2-1, with 12 bases lining up with TRBD2. This CDR3 spans 15 amino acids. Germline V gives CDR1 LNHDA, CDR2 SQIVND (reference sequence). V lost 4 bases to trimming and J lost 6 bases; unmatched junction nucleotides: 4. This chain's CDR3 is CASSTPSGGGNEQFF. Here the CDR3 DNA reads TGTGCCAGTAGTACCCCTAGCGGGGGGGGCAATGAGCAGTTCTTC.

The chain uses TRBV6-1 and TRBJ2-1, with D tentatively TRBD2 (5 bases). The CDR3 is 13 residues long. Trimming left V 3 bases short and J 10 bases short, with 13 bases between. Germline values: CDR1 MNHNS, CDR2 SASEGT. CDR3 sequence: CASSDRGWQEQFF. CDR3 bases: TGTGCCAGCAGTGATCGGGGATGGCAGGAGCAGTTCTTC.

The genes are TRBV28 and TRBJ2-7; 8 nucleotides agree with TRBD1. The length of the CDR3 is 15 residues. V dropped 5 bases and J dropped 0; count of bases not matched to a gene: 6. Germline CDR1 and CDR2: MDHEN and SYDVKM. The CDR3 sequence is CASSPRTGSSYEQYF. The CDR3 DNA sequence: TGTGCCAGCAGTCCGAGGACAGGGAGCTCCTACGAGCAGTACTTC.

This rearrangement joins TRBV6-6 to TRBJ1-2; D not certain. The CDR3 covers 14 residues. The V end was cut by 0 bases, the J end by 4 bases, with 9 bases between. Germline CDR1 is MNHNY and CDR2 is SVGAGI (reference sequence). The chain's CDR3 is CASSYSPDRYGYTF. The DNA for the CDR3 is TGTGCCAGCAGTTACTCGCCTGATCGCTATGGCTACACCTTC.

The chain uses TRBV6-6 and TRBJ1-1; a weak D match, TRBD1 (5 bases). This CDR3 is built from 14 residues. Trimming removed 8 bases from V and 10 bases from J, with 23 bases in between. CDR1 and CDR2 from the germline V gene are MNHNY and SVGAGI (reference sequence). The CDR3 region has the DNA TGTGCCAGCGAGCGATCTGGTACAGGTACTTCAGCTTTCTTT. It yields the protein CASERSGTGTSAFF.

The chain uses TRBV19 and TRBJ2-3, with 10 nucleotides matching TRBD2. Per germline, CDR1 LNHDA and CDR2 SQIVND (reference sequence). V gave up 7 bases and J gave up 1 base; unmatched junction bases: 5. This CDR3 has 15 amino acids. The CDR3 DNA follows: TGTGCCAGTACCCTTGGACTAGCGGGCACAGATACGCAGTATTTT. Its protein product is CASTLGLAGTDTQYF. Full variable domain (remainder filled in from reference TRBV19 and TRBJ2-3): DGGITQSPKYLFRKEGQNVTLSCEQNLNHDAMYWYRQDPGQGLRLIYYSQIVNDFQKGDIAEGYSVSREKKESFPLTVTSAQKNPTAFYLCASTLGLAGTDTQYFGPGTRLTVL.

The rearrangement uses TRBV2 and TRBJ1-4; TRBD1 is a possible D gene (6 bases). V lost 3 bases and J lost 0, with 14 bases in between. Germline V gene lookup returns CDR1 SNHLY and CDR2 FYNNEI. CDR3 length: 17 amino acids. CDR3 nucleotide sequence: TGTGCCAGCAGTGACAGGGGCGATCTTGCAACTAATGAAAAACTGTTTTTT. Residues: CASSDRGDLATNEKLFF.

This clone was detected once. The J gene is TRBJ1-5, the V gene TRBV19; D is unclear. Germline assignment: CDR1 LNHDA and CDR2 SQIVND (reference sequence). The CDR3 runs 14 residues. Trimming stripped 5 bases from V and 3 bases from J, with 11 bases between. The CDR3 reads CASSRIQPNQPQHF. CDR3 coding DNA: TGTGCCAGTAGTCGGATTCAGCCCAATCAGCCCCAGCATTTT.

The chain couples TRBV7-2 to TRBJ2-1, with no clear D. The CDR3 has 14 residues. The V gene's germline CDR1 is SGHTA and CDR2 FQGNSA. V was pared by 1 base and J by 9 bases, with 13 bases between. CDR3 residues: CASSLDVVYVEQFF. The CDR3 coding sequence is TGTGCCAGCAGCTTAGATGTAGTTTATGTTGAGCAGTTCTTC.

The chain is built from TRBV19 and TRBJ2-3; D gene unclear. The CDR3 length is 14 residues. The germline V gene encodes CDR1 LNHDA and CDR2 SQIVND (reference sequence). The V end was cut by 5 bases, the J end by 0 bases, with 9 bases between. In DNA, the CDR3 is TGTGCCAGTAGTCCTCTCCCTAGCACAGATACGCAGTATTTT. It yields the protein CASSPLPSTDTQYF. Supplemented by reference TRBV19 and TRBJ2-3, the full variable domain reads DGGITQSPKYLFRKEGQNVTLSCEQNLNHDAMYWYRQDPGQGLRLIYYSQIVNDFQKGDIAEGYSVSREKKESFPLTVTSAQKNPTAFYLCASSPLPSTDTQYFGPGTRLTVL.

Notes on this clone: A read error may account for a junction end that differs from germline. The rearrangement links TRBV9 to TRBJ1-3; maybe TRBD1 (5 bases). Germline V gene data show CDR1 as SGDLS and CDR2 as YYNGEE. The CDR3 contains 15 residues. This CDR3 reads CAGSVDPGTGNTIYF. The CDR3 DNA reads as TGTGCCGGCAGCGTAGATCCAGGGACCGGAAACACCATATATTTT.

This chain connects TRBV19 to TRBJ1-1, with D perhaps matching TRBD1 (6 bases). From germline, CDR1 is LNHDA and CDR2 SQIVND (reference sequence). The CDR3 extends over 15 amino acids. Trimming took off 1 base at V and 0 bases at J, with 9 bases between the two ends. The DNA for the CDR3 is TGTGCCAGTAGTATAGCTGGACAGTTGAACACTGAAGCTTTCTTT. The encoded protein is CASSIAGQLNTEAFF.

The gene calls are TRBV6-1 and TRBJ2-7; D uncertain. The CDR3 covers 10 residues. Trimming took 6 bases from V and 4 from J, leaving 4 bases between them. Germline V gene lookup returns CDR1 MNHNS and CDR2 SASEGT. CDR3 residues: CASSNYEQYF. CDR3 nucleotides: TGTGCCAGCAGCAATTACGAGCAGTACTTC.

The chain is built from TRBV28 and TRBJ1-1; 8 bases fit TRBD1. Germline values: CDR1 MDHEN, CDR2 SYDVKM. The CDR3 extends over 15 amino acids. V lost 4 bases and J lost 4; bases outside the gene matches: 8. CDR3 loop: CASSSTITGGTEAFF. Here the CDR3 DNA reads TGTGCCAGCAGTTCTACAATTACAGGGGGCACTGAAGCTTTCTTT. The full variable domain, in which reference TRBV28 and TRBJ1-1 provide the parts outside the CDR3, is DVKVTQSSRYLVKRTGEKVFLECVQDMDHENMFWYRQDPGLGLRLIYFSYDVKMKEKGDIPEGYSVSREKKERFSLILESASTNQTSMYLCASSSTITGGTEAFFGQGTRLTVV.

The chain recombines TRBV25-1 with TRBJ2-1, with D perhaps matching TRBD1 (5 bases). This CDR3 has 13 residues. V gave up 4 bases and J gave up 4 bases, with 8 bases separating them. From germline, CDR1 is MGHDK and CDR2 SYGVNS. CDR3 nucleotides: TGTGCCAGCAGTGCGACAGAATACAATGAGCAGTTCTTC. Encoded protein: CASSATEYNEQFF.

The gene calls are TRBV6-5 and TRBJ1-1, with D possibly TRBD1 on 5 matching bases. Germline CDR1 is MNHEY and CDR2 is SVGAGI. This CDR3 spans 12 amino acids. The V end was cut by 6 bases, the J end by 4 bases, with 9 bases between. CDR3 nucleotides: TGTGCCAGCAGCCGGGGGGGCACTGAAGCTTTCTTT. Translated: CASSRGGTEAFF.